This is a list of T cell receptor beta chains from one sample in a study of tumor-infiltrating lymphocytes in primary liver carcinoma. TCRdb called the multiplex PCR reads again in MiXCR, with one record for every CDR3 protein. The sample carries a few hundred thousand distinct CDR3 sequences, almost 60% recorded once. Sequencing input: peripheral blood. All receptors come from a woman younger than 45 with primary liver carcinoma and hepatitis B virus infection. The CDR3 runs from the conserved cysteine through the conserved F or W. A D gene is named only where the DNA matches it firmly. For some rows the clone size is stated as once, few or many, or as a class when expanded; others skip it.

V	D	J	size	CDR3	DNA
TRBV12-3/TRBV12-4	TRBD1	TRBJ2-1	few	CTSSFGDRNPWGENEQFF	TGTACCAGCAGTTTCGGGGACAGGAACCCCTGGGGTGAAAATGAGCAGTTCTTC
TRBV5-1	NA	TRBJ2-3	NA	CASSLGPGPTDTQYF	TGCGCCAGCAGCTTGGGCCCGGGCCCCACAGATACGCAGTATTTT
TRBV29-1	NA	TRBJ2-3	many	CSVAGGSTDTQYF	TGCAGCGTTGCAGGCGGTTCCACAGATACGCAGTATTTT
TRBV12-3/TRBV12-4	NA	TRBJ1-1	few	CASSLVIGGNTEAFF	TGTGCCAGCAGTTTAGTAATAGGCGGGAACACTGAAGCTTTCTTT
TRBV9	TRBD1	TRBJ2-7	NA	CASSPRTGPHYEQYF	TGTGCCAGCAGCCCCCGGACAGGTCCTCACTACGAGCAGTACTTC
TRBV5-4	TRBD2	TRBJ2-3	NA	CASSSGLAPDTQYF	TGTGCCAGCAGCTCGGGACTAGCGCCGGATACGCAGTATTTT
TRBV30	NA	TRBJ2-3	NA	CAWSLPFLNTDTQYF	TGTGCCTGGAGTCTCCCTTTTCTGAACACAGATACGCAGTATTTT
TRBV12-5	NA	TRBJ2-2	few	CATIPGTSHTGELFF	TGTGCTACCATTCCCGGGACATCACATACCGGGGAGCTGTTTTTT
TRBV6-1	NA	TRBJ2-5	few	CASSAEETQYF	TGTGCCAGCAGTGCAGAAGAGACCCAGTACTTC
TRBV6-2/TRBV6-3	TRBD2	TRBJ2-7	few	CASSYGGLASYEQYF	TGTGCCAGCAGTTACGGGGGACTAGCGTCCTACGAGCAGTACTTC
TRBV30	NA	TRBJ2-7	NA	CAWGSKRRAYEQYF	TGTGCCTGGGGATCCAAGCGGAGGGCCTACGAGCAGTACTTC
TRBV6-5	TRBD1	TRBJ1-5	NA	CASRRIGDSQPQHF	TGTGCCAGTAGGCGGATAGGGGACAGTCAGCCCCAGCATTTT
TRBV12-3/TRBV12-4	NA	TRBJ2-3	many	CASTDFVGRLYTDTQYF	TGTGCCAGCACCGATTTTGTAGGGCGACTGTACACAGATACGCAGTATTTT
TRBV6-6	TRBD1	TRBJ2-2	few	CASRGFDRDTGELFF	TGTGCCAGCAGAGGCTTCGACAGGGACACCGGGGAGCTGTTTTTT
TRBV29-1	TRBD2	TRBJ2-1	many	CSASGAGGGEQFF	TGCAGCGCCTCAGGGGCGGGAGGGGGTGAGCAGTTCTTC
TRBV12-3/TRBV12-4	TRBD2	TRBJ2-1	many	CASSVPSSGRYNEQFF	TGTGCCAGCAGTGTCCCAAGTAGCGGGAGGTACAATGAGCAGTTCTTC
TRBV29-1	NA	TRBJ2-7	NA	CSVELSSGARGSREQYF	TGCAGCGTCGAATTGTCTTCAGGAGCCAGGGGCTCTCGGGAGCAGTACTTC
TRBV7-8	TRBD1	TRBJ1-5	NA	CASSLGQGVQPQHF	TGTGCCAGCAGCTTAGGACAGGGGGTTCAGCCCCAGCATTTT
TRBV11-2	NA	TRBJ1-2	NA	CANSPNQGNGGYTF	TGTGCCAACAGCCCCAATCAGGGAAACGGCGGCTACACCTTT
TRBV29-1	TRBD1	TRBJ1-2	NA	CSVGQGANYGYTF	TGCAGCGTGGGACAGGGGGCTAACTATGGCTACACCTTC
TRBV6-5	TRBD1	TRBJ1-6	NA	CASSYFRDRNSPLHF	TGTGCCAGCAGTTACTTCCGGGACAGAAATTCACCCCTCCACTTT
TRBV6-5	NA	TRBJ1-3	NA	CASTLSGGNTIYF	TGTGCCAGCACTCTTAGTGGTGGAAACACCATATATTTT
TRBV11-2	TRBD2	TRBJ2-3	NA	CASSLGGRVRDTRYF	TGTGCCAGCAGCTTAGGCGGGAGGGTCAGAGATACGCGGTATTTT
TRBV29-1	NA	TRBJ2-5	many	CSVSGHRGSGQETQYF	TGCAGCGTTTCAGGGCATCGGGGGTCAGGGCAAGAGACCCAGTACTTC
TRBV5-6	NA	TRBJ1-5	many	CASSPQGGRYQPQHF	TGTGCCAGCAGCCCGCAGGGAGGGAGATATCAGCCCCAGCATTTT
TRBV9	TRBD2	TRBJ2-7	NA	CASSVGTSGSEQYF	TGTGCCAGCAGCGTAGGGACTAGCGGTAGTGAGCAGTACTTC
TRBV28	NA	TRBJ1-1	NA	CASWTPNRPGAFF	TGTGCCAGTTGGACGCCCAACCGTCCGGGAGCTTTCTTT
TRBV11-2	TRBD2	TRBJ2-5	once	CVRAKHPGTNQETQYF	TGTGTCAGGGCTAAGCACCCTGGGACTAACCAAGAGACCCAGTACTTC
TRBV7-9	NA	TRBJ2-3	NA	CASSLGGGGTDTQYF	TGTGCCAGCAGCTTAGGGGGCGGTGGCACAGATACGCAGTATTTT
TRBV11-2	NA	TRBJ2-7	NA	CVSSPTTSYEPYF	TGTGTCAGCAGCCCGACTACCTCGTACGAGCCGTACTTC
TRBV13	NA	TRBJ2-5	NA	CSSSLNRETQYF	TGTTCCAGCAGCTTAAATCGGGAGACCCAGTACTTC
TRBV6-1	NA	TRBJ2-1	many	CASSEAEWDEQFF	TGTGCCAGCAGTGAAGCAGAATGGGATGAGCAGTTCTTC
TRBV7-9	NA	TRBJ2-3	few	CASSRSGSTDTQYF	TGTGCCAGCAGCCGAAGCGGGAGCACAGATACGCAGTATTTT
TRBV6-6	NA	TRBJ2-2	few	CASSQSGATTGELFF	TGTGCCAGCAGCCAAAGCGGCGCTACCACCGGGGAGCTGTTTTTT
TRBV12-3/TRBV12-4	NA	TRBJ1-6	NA	CASSLSQGSPLHF	TGTGCCAGCAGCCTCTCCCAGGGATCACCCCTCCACTTT
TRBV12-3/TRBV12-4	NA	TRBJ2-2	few	CASSSRQVTNTGELFF	TGTGCCAGCAGTTCCCGACAGGTCACGAACACCGGGGAGCTGTTTTTT
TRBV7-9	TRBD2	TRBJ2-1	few	CASSPKEETSGFNEQFF	TGTGCCAGCAGCCCCAAAGAGGAAACTAGCGGGTTCAATGAGCAGTTCTTC
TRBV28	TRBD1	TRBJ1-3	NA	CASSLDRGGNTIYF	TGTGCCAGCAGTCTGGACAGGGGTGGAAACACCATATATTTT
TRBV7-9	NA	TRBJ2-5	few	CASSLRTAQETQYF	TGTGCCAGCAGCTTAAGGACAGCCCAAGAGACCCAGTACTTC
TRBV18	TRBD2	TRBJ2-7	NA	CASSPQTSGSSYEQYF	TGTGCCAGCTCCCCACAGACTAGCGGGAGTAGTTACGAGCAGTACTTC
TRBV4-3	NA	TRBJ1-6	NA	CASSQVTGRHNSPLHF	TGCGCCAGCAGCCAAGTTACGGGCAGACATAATTCACCCCTCCACTTT
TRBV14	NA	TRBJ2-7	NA	CASSQARGQRYEQYF	TGTGCCAGCAGCCAAGCTAGGGGCCAAAGATACGAGCAGTACTTC
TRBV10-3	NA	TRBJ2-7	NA	CANSDPLARGGGNEQYF	TGTGCCAACAGTGATCCCCTAGCGCGGGGAGGAGGGAACGAGCAGTACTTC
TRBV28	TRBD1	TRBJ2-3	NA	CASSYGTASTDTQYF	TGTGCCAGCAGTTATGGGACAGCCTCCACAGATACGCAGTATTTT
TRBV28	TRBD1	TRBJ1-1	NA	CASSKAGGSGSAFF	TGTGCCAGCAGTAAAGCAGGGGGCTCGGGCTCGGCTTTCTTT
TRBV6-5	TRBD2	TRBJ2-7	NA	CASSLIGTSYKEQYF	TGTGCCAGCAGTTTAATTGGGACTAGCTACAAAGAGCAGTACTTC